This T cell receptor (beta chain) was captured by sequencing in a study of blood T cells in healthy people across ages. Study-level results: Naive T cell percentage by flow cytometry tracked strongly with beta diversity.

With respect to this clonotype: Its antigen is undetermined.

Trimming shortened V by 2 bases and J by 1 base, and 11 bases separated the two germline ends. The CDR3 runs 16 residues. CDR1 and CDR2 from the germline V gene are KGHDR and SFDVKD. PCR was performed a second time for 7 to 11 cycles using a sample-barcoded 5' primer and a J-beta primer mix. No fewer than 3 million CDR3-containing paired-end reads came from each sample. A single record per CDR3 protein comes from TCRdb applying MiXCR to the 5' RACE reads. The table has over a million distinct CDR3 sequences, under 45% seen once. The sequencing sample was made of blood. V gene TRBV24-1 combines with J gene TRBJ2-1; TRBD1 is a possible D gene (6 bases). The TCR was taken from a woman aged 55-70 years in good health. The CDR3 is CATSDSTGVSYNEQFF. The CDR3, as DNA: TGTGCCACCAGTGATTCGACAGGCGTATCCTACAATGAGCAGTTCTTC.